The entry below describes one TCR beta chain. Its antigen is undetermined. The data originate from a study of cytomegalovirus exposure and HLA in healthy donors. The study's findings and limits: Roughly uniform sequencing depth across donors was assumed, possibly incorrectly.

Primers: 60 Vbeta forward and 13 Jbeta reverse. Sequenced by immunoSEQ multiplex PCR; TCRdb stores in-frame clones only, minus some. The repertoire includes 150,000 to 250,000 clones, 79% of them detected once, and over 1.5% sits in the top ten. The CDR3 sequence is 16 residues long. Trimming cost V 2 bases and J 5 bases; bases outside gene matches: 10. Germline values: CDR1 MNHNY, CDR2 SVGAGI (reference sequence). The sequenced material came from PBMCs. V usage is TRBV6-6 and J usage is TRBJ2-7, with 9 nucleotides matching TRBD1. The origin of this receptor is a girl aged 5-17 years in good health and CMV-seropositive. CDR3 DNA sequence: TGTGCCAGCAGTTACCCCACCGGGACAGGGCCCCACGAGCAGTACTTC. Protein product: CASSYPTGTGPHEQYF.